The 8 T cell receptor beta chains below were found in one sample sequenced in a study of spatial heterogeneity in lung cancer. Each CDR3 protein is one row after TCRdb ran MiXCR on the 5' RACE reads. This repertoire shows around 11,000 distinct CDR3 sequences, around 10% found once; its top ten account for 30% to 35%. Time point here: blood at routine non-recurrence follow-up after resection. The sequenced sample was PBMCs, obtained at follow-up. The receptors were sampled from a female donor with early-stage non-small cell lung cancer.

This clonotype has a handful of counts. The CDR3, as DNA: TGTGCCAGCAGCCAGACTAGCGAGAGGGGCAATGAGCAGTTCTTC. Protein product: CASSQTSERGNEQFF. This chain uses TRBV4-2 with TRBJ2-1; 8 positions agree with TRBD2. The trim removed 3 bases at V and 6 bases at J, leaving 7 bases unmatched. CDR1 is LGHNA, CDR2 YNFKEQ, per germline. This CDR3 is built from 15 residues.

This clonotype showed up many times. This chain joins TRBV29-1 and TRBJ2-1, with D possibly being TRBD1 (5 bases). Germline V gene lookup returns CDR1 SQVTM and CDR2 ANQGSEA. The CDR3 consists of 16 residues. Trimming pared 5 bases from V and 2 bases from J, leaving 19 bases between. In DNA, the CDR3 is TGCAGCGTTCAAATCAGGGTACACTACCCCTACAATGAGCAGTTCTTC. It yields the protein CSVQIRVHYPYNEQFF.

This clonotype was seen more than once but under ten times. This sequence joins TRBV5-1 and TRBJ2-2; 12 bases fit TRBD1. Germline V gene data show CDR1 as SGHRS and CDR2 as YFSETQ. This CDR3 has 18 amino acids. Trimming cost V 2 bases and J 5 bases; bases outside gene matches: 10. This chain's CDR3 is CASSFLGSGQGATGELFF. CDR3 bases: TGCGCCAGCAGCTTCCTAGGCTCGGGACAGGGGGCGACCGGGGAGCTGTTTTTT.

This clonotype was seen at least ten times. The chain links TRBV6-2 or TRBV6-3 to TRBJ2-5, with TRBD2 matching 10 bases. The germline V gene encodes CDR1 MNHEY and CDR2 SVGEGT. J was trimmed by 5 bases and V by 10 bases; bases with no gene match: 13. CDR3 length equals 15 residues. CDR3 sequence reads: CATITSGGARETQYF. CDR3 coding DNA: TGTGCCACCATTACCAGCGGGGGGGCTAGGGAGACCCAGTACTTC.

The chain links TRBV15 to TRBJ2-5, with no clear D. Germline lookup yields CDR1 LNHNV and CDR2 YYDKDF (reference sequence). This CDR3 has 13 amino acids. V shed 1 base and J shed 5 bases, with 8 bases lying between them. This CDR3 is CATSRVPLETQYF. CDR3 DNA: TGTGCCACCAGCAGAGTCCCTCTGGAGACCCAGTACTTC.

This clonotype was observed many times. This chain connects TRBV12-3 or TRBV12-4 to TRBJ1-4, with D unclear. The CDR3 has 14 amino acids. V was pared by 4 bases and J by 8 bases, with 14 bases between. CDR3 sequence reads: CASSSGPPGEKLFF. The CDR3 DNA reads as TGTGCCAGCAGTTCCGGGCCCCCGGGCGAAAAACTGTTTTTT.

This clonotype was seen ten or more times. The CDR3 protein is CASWGTGELFF. CDR3 bases: TGCGCCAGCTGGGGCACCGGGGAGCTGTTTTTT. The V gene is TRBV5-1, the J gene TRBJ2-2; D unresolved. Germline loops: CDR1 SGHRS, CDR2 YFSETQ. The length of the CDR3 is 11 residues. The germline V and J ends were trimmed by 7 bases and 4 bases, with 5 bases remaining between them.

This clonotype was picked up many times. Germline is not matched at one junction end, which may reflect a read error. V usage is TRBV7-6 and J usage is TRBJ2-7, with TRBD1 as a possible D gene (5 bases). The CDR3 length is 11 residues. Germline values: CDR1 SGHVS, CDR2 FNYEAQ. The CDR3 loop is CASSPGQGMHF. In DNA, the CDR3 is TGTGCCAGCAGCCCAGGGCAGGGAATGCACTTC. Full variable domain (outside the CDR3, taken from reference TRBV7-6 and TRBJ2-7): GAGVSQSPRYKVTKRGQDVALRCDPISGHVSLYWYRQALGQGPEFLTYFNYEAQQDKSGLPNDRFSAERPEGSISTLTIQRTEQRDSAMYRCASSPGQGMHFGPGTRLTVT.